This TCR beta chain was observed in a study of control samples from healthy donors and cancer patients. Generated by immunoSEQ multiplex PCR, the TCRdb table keeps only in-frame clones and is missing some. The sample holds some 90,000 clones, approximately 90% seen once. CDR1 SNHLY and CDR2 FYNNEI come from the germline V gene. V dropped 2 bases and J dropped 6; count of bases not matched to a gene: 7. The CDR3 totals 15 residues. Sequenced input: blood. The chain employs TRBV2 and TRBJ1-5; 7 bases fit TRBD1. The sequence came from a woman aged 25 to 45 in good health. The CDR3 sequence: CASSERQGEGQPQHF. CDR3 nucleotide sequence: TGTGCCAGCAGTGAAAGACAGGGAGAAGGTCAGCCCCAGCATTTT.